A single TCR beta chain is shown here with its context. The antigen is not known. V shed 8 bases and J shed 5 bases, with 15 bases lying between them. The CDR3 runs to 13 residues. Germline CDR1 is MDHEN and CDR2 is SYDVKM. This sample is drawn from a study of post-analysis software for immune sequencing data. On the study more broadly: Recorded subtypes: relapsing-remitting, secondary progressive, progressive-relapsing; some patients unannotated. Study-wide results and limits: Relative to controls, patients had a handful of TRBV segments at higher frequency, with TRBV5-6, TRBV5-1 and TRBV20-1 among these.

cDNA libraries of TCR beta carried unique molecular identifiers. Roughly 470,000 cDNA molecules came from approximately 1 to 10 million T cells. MiXCR, applied by TCRdb to the PCR reads, yields one record per CDR3 protein. The sample gives approximately 730,000 distinct CDR3 sequences, 25% to 30% of which show up once; more than 0.45% is in the top ten. Sequences were obtained from blood. The chain combines TRBV28 with TRBJ1-2; a weak D match, TRBD1 (6 bases). The TCR comes from a girl aged 5-17 years with multiple sclerosis. CDR3 DNA sequence: TGTGCCAGCGCCACAGGGAGGGGTTATGGCTACACCTTC. The encoded protein is CASATGRGYGYTF.